Reported below is one T cell receptor (beta chain). What it binds is not known. The CDR3 totals 12 residues. From germline, CDR1 is MNHNS and CDR2 SASEGT. Trimming shortened V by 0 bases and J by 15 bases, and 12 bases separated the two germline ends. This specimen comes from a study of Graves' ophthalmopathy and Graves' hyperthyroidism. Study background: If no ophthalmopathy appeared within 18 months of follow-up, hyperthyroidism was termed stable. Findings and caveats of the study: Ophthalmopathy progression cases were predicted by the model with roughly 71% sensitivity and approximately 76% specificity. Appearing in blood as well were most expanded thyroid clonotypes above 0.001 frequency. In separating ophthalmopathy from stable hyperthyroidism, a 13-signature model achieved nearly 90% sensitivity and around 80% specificity.

Transcripts of RNA were the source for amplifying TCR beta CDR3 regions. Second-round multiplex PCR came after first-round RT-PCR with HTBI primers. TCRdb analysed the multiplex PCR reads with MiXCR anew, one entry per CDR3 protein. The sample comprises 1 million to 1.3 million distinct CDR3 sequences, 35% to 40% of which are singletons, and 8.5% to 14% rests with the top ten. The material sequenced was peripheral blood or thyroid tissue (not recorded which). The chain is built from TRBV6-1 and TRBJ1-5, with D possibly matching TRBD1 (5 bases). The sequence came from an adult man with Graves' hyperthyroidism. The CDR3 sequence: CASSEAQGEGHF. The CDR3 DNA is TGTGCCAGCAGTGAAGCGCAGGGTGAAGGGCATTTT.